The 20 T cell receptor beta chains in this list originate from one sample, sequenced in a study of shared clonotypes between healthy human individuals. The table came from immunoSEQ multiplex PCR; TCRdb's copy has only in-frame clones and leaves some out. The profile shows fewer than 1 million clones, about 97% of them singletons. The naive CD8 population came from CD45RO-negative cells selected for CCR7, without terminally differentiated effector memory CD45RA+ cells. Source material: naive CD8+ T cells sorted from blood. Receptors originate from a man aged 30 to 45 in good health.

CDR3 amino acids: CASSQGFYNEQFF. As DNA, the CDR3 is TGTGCCAGCAGTCAAGGGTTCTACAATGAGCAGTTCTTC. This chain links TRBV6-4 with TRBJ2-1, with D hard to call. CDR3 length: 13 residues. V was pared by 5 bases and J by 3 bases, with 8 bases between. CDR1 is MRHNA and CDR2 is SNTAGT in the germline V gene.

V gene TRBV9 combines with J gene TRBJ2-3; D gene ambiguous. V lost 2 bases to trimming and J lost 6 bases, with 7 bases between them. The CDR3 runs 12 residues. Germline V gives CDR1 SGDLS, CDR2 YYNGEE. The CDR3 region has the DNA TGTGCCAGCAGCGTTATAACGGATACGCAGTATTTT. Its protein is CASSVITDTQYF.

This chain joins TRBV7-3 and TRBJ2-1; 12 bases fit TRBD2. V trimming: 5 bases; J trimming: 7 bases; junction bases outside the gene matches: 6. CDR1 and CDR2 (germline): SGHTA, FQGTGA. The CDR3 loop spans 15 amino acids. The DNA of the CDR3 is TGTGCCAGCAGCATCACCGGGACTAGCGGGAATGAGCAGTTCTTC. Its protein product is CASSITGTSGNEQFF.

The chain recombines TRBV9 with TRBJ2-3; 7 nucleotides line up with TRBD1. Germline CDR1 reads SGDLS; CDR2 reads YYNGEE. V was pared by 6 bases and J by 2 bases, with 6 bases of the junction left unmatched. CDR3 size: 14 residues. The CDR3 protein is CASTLTGTTDTQYF. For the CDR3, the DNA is TGTGCCAGCACCTTGACAGGGACCACAGATACGCAGTATTTT.

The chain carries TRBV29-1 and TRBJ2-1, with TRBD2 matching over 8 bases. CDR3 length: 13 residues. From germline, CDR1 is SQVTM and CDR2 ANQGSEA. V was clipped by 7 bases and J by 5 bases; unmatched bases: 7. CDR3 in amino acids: CSGLSGIDNEQFF. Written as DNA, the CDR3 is TGCAGCGGACTTAGCGGGATCGACAATGAGCAGTTCTTC.

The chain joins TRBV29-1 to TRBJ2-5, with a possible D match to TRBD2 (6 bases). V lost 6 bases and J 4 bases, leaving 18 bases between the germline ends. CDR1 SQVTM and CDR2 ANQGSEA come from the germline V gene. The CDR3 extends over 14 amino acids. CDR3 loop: CSVNGLVGGETQYF. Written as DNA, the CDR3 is TGCAGCGTAAACGGACTGGTCGGGGGAGAGACCCAGTACTTC.

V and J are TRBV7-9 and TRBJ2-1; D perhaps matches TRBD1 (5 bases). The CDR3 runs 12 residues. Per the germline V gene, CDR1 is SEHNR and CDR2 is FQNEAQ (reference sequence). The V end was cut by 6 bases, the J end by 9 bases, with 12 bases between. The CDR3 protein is CASRDQGSEQFF. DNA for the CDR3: TGTGCCAGCAGAGACCAGGGAAGTGAGCAGTTCTTC.

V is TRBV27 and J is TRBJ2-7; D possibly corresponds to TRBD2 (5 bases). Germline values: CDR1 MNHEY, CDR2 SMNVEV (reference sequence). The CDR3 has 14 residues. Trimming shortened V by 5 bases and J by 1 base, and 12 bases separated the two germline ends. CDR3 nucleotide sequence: TGTGCCAGCAGTCCCCGGCTAGCTTCCTACGAGCAGTACTTC. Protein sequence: CASSPRLASYEQYF.

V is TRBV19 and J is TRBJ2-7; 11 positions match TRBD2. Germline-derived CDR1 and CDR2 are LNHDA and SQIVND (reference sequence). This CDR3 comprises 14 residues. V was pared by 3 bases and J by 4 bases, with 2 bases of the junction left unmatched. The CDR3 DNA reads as TGTGCCAGTAGTATCAGACTAGCGGGATACGAGCAGTACTTC. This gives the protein CASSIRLAGYEQYF.

This chain's CDR3 is CASTPFRGTNQPQHF. The CDR3, as DNA: TGTGCCAGTACCCCCTTCCGGGGAACCAATCAGCCCCAGCATTTT. The chain employs TRBV19 and TRBJ1-5; the D is unclear. Trimming stripped 7 bases from V and 3 bases from J, with 16 bases between. The length of the CDR3 is 15 residues. Per germline, CDR1 LNHDA and CDR2 SQIVND (reference sequence).

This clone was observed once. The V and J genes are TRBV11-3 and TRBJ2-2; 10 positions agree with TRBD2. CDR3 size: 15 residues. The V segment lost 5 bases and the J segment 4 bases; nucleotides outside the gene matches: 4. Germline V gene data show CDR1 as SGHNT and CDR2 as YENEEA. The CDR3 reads CASSLEREGTGELFF. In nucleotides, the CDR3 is TGTGCCAGCAGCCTCGAGCGGGAGGGCACCGGGGAGCTGTTTTTT. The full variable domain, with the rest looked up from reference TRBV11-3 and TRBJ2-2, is EAGVVQSPRYKIIEKKQPVAFWCNPISGHNTLYWYLQNLGQGPELLIRYENEEAVDDSQLPKDRFSAERLKGVDSTLKIQPAELGDSAVYLCASSLEREGTGELFFGEGSRLTVL.

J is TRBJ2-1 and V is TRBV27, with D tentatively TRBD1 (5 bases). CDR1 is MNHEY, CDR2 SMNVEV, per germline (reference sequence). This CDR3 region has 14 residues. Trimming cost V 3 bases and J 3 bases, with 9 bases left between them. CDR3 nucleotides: TGTGCCAGCAGTTTGGAAGGGGACTACAATGAGCAGTTCTTC. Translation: CASSLEGDYNEQFF.

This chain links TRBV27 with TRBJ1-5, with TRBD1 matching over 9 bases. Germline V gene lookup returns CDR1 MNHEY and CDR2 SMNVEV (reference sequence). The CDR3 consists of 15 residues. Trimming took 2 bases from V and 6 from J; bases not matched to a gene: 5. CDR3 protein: CASSLGGQGTQPQHF. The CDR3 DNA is TGTGCCAGCAGTTTAGGGGGACAGGGTACTCAGCCCCAGCATTTT.

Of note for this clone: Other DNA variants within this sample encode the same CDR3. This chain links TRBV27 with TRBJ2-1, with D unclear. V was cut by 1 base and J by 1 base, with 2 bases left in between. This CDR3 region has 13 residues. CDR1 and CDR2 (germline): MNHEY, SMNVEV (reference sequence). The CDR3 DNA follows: TGTGCCAGCAGTTTATTTTCCTACAATGAGCAGTTCTTC. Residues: CASSLFSYNEQFF.

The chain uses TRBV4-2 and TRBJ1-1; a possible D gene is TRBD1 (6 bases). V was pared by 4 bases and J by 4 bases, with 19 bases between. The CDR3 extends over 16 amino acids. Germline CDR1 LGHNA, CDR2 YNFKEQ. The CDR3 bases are TGTGCCAGCAGCCCCCTGAGTCAGGGGTTTTCCACTGAAGCTTTCTTT. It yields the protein CASSPLSQGFSTEAFF.

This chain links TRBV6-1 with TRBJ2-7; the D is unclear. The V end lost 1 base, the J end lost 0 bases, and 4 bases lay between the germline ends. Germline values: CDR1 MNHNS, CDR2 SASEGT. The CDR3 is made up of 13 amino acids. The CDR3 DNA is TGTGCCAGCAGTGAAGACGGCTCCTACGAGCAGTACTTC. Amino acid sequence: CASSEDGSYEQYF.

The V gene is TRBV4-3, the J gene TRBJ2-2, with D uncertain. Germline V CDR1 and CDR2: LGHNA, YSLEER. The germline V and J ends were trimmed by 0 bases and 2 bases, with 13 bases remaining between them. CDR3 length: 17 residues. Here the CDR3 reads CASSQEIMEINTGELFF. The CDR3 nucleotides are TGCGCCAGCAGCCAAGAGATTATGGAGATCAACACCGGGGAGCTGTTTTTT.

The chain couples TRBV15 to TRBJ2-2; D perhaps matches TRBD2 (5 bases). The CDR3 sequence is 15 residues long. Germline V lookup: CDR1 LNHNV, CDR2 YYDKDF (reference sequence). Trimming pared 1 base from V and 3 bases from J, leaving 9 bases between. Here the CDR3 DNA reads TGTGCCACCAGCAGAGGGGAGCTTTACACCGGGGAGCTGTTTTTT. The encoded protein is CATSRGELYTGELFF.

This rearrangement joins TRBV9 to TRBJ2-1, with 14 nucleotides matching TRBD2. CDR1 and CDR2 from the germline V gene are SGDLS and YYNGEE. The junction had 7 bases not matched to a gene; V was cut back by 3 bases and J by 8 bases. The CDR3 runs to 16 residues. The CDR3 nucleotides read TGTGCCAGCAGCGAGGGGACTAGCGGGAGTTGGGATGAGCAGTTCTTC. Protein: CASSEGTSGSWDEQFF.

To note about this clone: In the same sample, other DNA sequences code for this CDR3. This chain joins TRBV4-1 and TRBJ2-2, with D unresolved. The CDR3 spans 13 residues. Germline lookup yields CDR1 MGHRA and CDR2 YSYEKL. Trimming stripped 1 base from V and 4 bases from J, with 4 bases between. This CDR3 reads CASSQVGTGELFF. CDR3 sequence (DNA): TGCGCCAGCAGCCAAGTCGGCACCGGGGAGCTGTTTTTT.